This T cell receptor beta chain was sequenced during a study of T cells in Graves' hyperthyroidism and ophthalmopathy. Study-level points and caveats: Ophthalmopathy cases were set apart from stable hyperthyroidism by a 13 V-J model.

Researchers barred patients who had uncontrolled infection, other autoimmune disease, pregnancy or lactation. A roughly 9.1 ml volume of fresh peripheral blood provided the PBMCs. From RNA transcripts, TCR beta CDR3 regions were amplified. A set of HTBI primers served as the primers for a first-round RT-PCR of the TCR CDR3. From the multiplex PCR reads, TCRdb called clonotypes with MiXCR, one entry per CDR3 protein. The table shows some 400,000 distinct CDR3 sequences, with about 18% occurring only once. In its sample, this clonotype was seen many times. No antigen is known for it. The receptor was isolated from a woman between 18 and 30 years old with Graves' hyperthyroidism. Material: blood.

This CDR3 reads CASSPLGQETQYF. Here the CDR3 DNA reads TGTGCCAGCAGTCCCCTCGGCCAAGAGACCCAGTACTTC. This sequence joins TRBV12-3 or TRBV12-4 and TRBJ2-5; D unresolved. The CDR3 length is 13 residues. With 5 bases removed from V and 1 base from J, the gap between germline ends came to 8 bases.